The 29 T cell receptor beta chains given below trace back to one sample, sequenced in a study of neurological immune-mediated disorders. Using its own MiXCR run on the 5' RACE reads, TCRdb lists one record per CDR3 protein. The sample carries about 26,000 distinct CDR3 sequences, about 3.1% recorded once. Sample: PBMCs. The receptors come from a woman aged 25 to 39 with multiple sclerosis.

This clonotype was observed at least ten times. CDR3 amino acids: CASSVLGQGYGYTF. The CDR3 DNA follows: TGTGCCAGCAGTGTACTGGGACAGGGTTATGGCTACACCTTC. V gene TRBV28 combines with J gene TRBJ1-2; TRBD1 matches 9 bases. The V segment lost 5 bases and the J segment 5 bases; nucleotides outside the gene matches: 6. CDR3 length: 14 amino acids. Germline CDR1 reads MDHEN; CDR2 reads SYDVKM.

This clonotype was seen repeatedly, ten times or more. The chain is built from TRBV15 and TRBJ1-6; no reliable D call. The length of the CDR3 is 12 residues. CDR1 and CDR2 from the germline V gene are LNHNV and YYDKDF (reference sequence). V lost 0 bases, J lost 6 bases, and 0 bases lay in between. The DNA of the CDR3 is TGTGCCACCAGCAGAGATAATTCACCCCTCCACTTT. The encoded protein is CATSRDNSPLHF. Based on the CDR3 plus reference TRBV15 and TRBJ1-6, the full variable domain is DAMVIQNPRYQVTQFGKPVTLSCSQTLNHNVMYWYQQKSSQAPKLLFHYYDKDFNNEADTPDNFQSRRPNTSFCFLDIRSPGLGDTAMYLCATSRDNSPLHFGNGTRLTVT.

This clonotype was seen a few times. At one boundary the junction diverges from the germline segment, which might be a read error. The rearrangement uses TRBV12-3 or TRBV12-4 and TRBJ1-5; D not resolved. CDR3 size: 12 residues. CDR3 nucleotide sequence: TGTGCCAGCAGCTTCCCTTATCAGCCCCAGAATTTT. Translation: CASSFPYQPQNF.

This clonotype was seen ten or more times. The V gene is TRBV2, the J gene TRBJ2-7; D is tentatively TRBD1 or TRBD2 (5 bases each). Germline values: CDR1 SNHLY, CDR2 FYNNEI. This CDR3 spans 13 amino acids. Trimming removed 10 bases at V and 3 bases at J, with 16 bases between. The CDR3 reads CATIRDAYYEQYF. The CDR3 DNA sequence: TGTGCCACCATCCGGGACGCCTACTACGAGCAGTACTTC.

This clonotype was counted only a few times. A much larger clone differs from this one at a single base, so this may be a read error. V usage is TRBV2 and J usage is TRBJ2-7, with D uncertain. Germline loops: CDR1 SNHLY, CDR2 FYNNEI. This CDR3 spans 12 amino acids. Trimming stripped 5 bases from V and 3 bases from J, with 8 bases between. CDR3 in DNA: TGTGCCAGCAGTTTCATAGACTACGAGCAGTACTTC. Translating it yields CASSFIDYEQYF.

In regard to this clonotype: A much larger clonotype is one base distant, so this may be a read error. The V and J genes are TRBV5-1 and TRBJ1-1, with D unresolved. Germline-derived CDR1 and CDR2 are SGHRS and YFSETQ. The CDR3 has 17 residues. The V and J ends lost 3 bases and 1 base respectively, with 19 bases between them. CDR3 amino acids: CASSSYGSAHKNTEAFF. For the CDR3, the DNA is TGCGCCAGCAGCTCATATGGTTCAGCCCATAAGAACACTGAAGCTTTCTTT.

This clonotype is medium-sized (0.01 to 0.1%). This rearrangement joins TRBV29-1 to TRBJ1-1; no clear D gene. The CDR3 consists of 13 residues. Trimming removed 7 bases from V and 8 bases from J, with 20 bases in between. Germline V gene data show CDR1 as SQVTM and CDR2 as ANQGSEA. CDR3: CSASLAVEREAFF. CDR3 nucleotides: TGCAGCGCCTCCCTGGCCGTCGAAAGGGAAGCTTTCTTT.

This clonotype was seen many times. J is TRBJ2-3 and V is TRBV12-3 or TRBV12-4, with D perhaps TRBD1 or TRBD2 (5 bases each). The CDR3 loop spans 14 amino acids. V gave up 3 bases and J gave up 2 bases, with 9 bases separating them. This CDR3 is CASSLGTFTDTQYF. CDR3 sequence (DNA): TGTGCCAGCAGTTTGGGGACCTTCACAGATACGCAGTATTTT.

The sample holds many counts of this clonotype. At one end the junction does not follow the germline gene, possibly because of a read error. V and J are TRBV7-8 and TRBJ1-5, with 7 bases aligning to TRBD1. Germline CDR1 reads SGHVS; CDR2 reads FQNEAQ. The CDR3 consists of 16 residues. CDR3 amino acids: CASSRGTVAGGQPQNF. DNA for the CDR3: TGTGCCAGCAGCAGAGGGACAGTCGCCGGAGGTCAGCCCCAGAATTTT.

The chain combines TRBV20-1 with TRBJ2-1, with D perhaps assigned TRBD1 or TRBD2 (5 bases each). Deletions cut 7 bases from V and 9 bases from J, with 19 bases between. Germline CDR1 is DFQATT and CDR2 is SNEGSKA (reference sequence). The CDR3 covers 13 residues. CDR3 protein: CSDMGPTVGEQFF. The CDR3 bases are TGCAGTGATATGGGACCAACGGTAGGTGAGCAGTTCTTC.

This clonotype was detected only a few times. At one end, the junction sequence differs from germline, possibly due to a read error. The chain uses TRBV7-9 and TRBJ1-5; D not certain. Germline CDR1 SEHNR, CDR2 FQNEAQ (reference sequence). This CDR3 comprises 13 residues. CDR3: CASSLGVDQPQNF. The CDR3 nucleotides are TGTGCCAGCAGCTTAGGTGTTGATCAGCCCCAGAATTTT.

This clonotype showed up many times. V and J are TRBV6-5 and TRBJ1-5; D might be TRBD1 (6 bases). Trimming stripped 2 bases from V and 5 bases from J, with 7 bases between. This CDR3 is 13 amino acids long. In germline, CDR1 is MNHEY, CDR2 SVGAGI. The CDR3 region has the DNA TGTGCCAGCAGTTACAGGGGGGATCAGCCCCAGCATTTT. Encoded protein: CASSYRGDQPQHF.

The V and J genes are TRBV18 and TRBJ2-7; D remains ambiguous. CDR1 is KGHSH, CDR2 LQKENI, per germline. V was clipped by 2 bases and J by 6 bases, with 20 bases between them. This CDR3 spans 16 amino acids. The CDR3 DNA follows: TGTGCCAGCTCACCAGTCCCGGCCGACTTACTCTCCGAGCAGTACTTC. This gives the protein CASSPVPADLLSEQYF.

This clonotype has at least ten counts. One end of the junction is discordant with germline, which a read error may explain. The rearrangement joins TRBV12-3 or TRBV12-4 to TRBJ1-5; D may be TRBD1 (6 bases). The CDR3 totals 15 residues. CDR3 nucleotide sequence: TGTGCCAGCAGTTATTCAGGGGATTTAAATCAGCCCCAGAATTTT. Its translation: CASSYSGDLNQPQNF.

This clonotype was counted at least ten times. The chain carries TRBV7-2 and TRBJ2-7; perhaps TRBD2 as D (6 bases). Germline CDR1 and CDR2: SGHTA and FQGNSA. V lost 5 bases to trimming and J lost 2 bases, with 19 bases between them. The CDR3 contains 16 residues. The CDR3 nucleotides are TGTGCCAGCAGCCCCCTATTCTCAGCGGGCACCTACGAGCAGTACTTC. It yields the protein CASSPLFSAGTYEQYF. Filled out from reference TRBV7-2 and TRBJ2-7, the complete variable domain reads GAGVSQSPSNKVTEKGKDVELRCDPISGHTALYWYRQSLGQGLEFLIYFQGNSAPDKSGLPSDRFSAERTGGSVSTLTIQRTQQEDSAVYLCASSPLFSAGTYEQYFGPGTRLTVT.

This sequence joins TRBV9 and TRBJ2-2, with 11 bases fitting TRBD2. The length of the CDR3 is 22 residues. V lost 3 bases and J lost 0; bases outside the gene matches: 19. Germline V gene data show CDR1 as SGDLS and CDR2 as YYNGEE. The CDR3 region has the DNA TGTGCCAGCAGCGCCCGAATCAGGGGGACTAGCGGAGATAACGCGAACACCGGGGAGCTGTTTTTT. Translating it yields CASSARIRGTSGDNANTGELFF.

This clonotype was observed at least ten times. The chain carries TRBV12-3 or TRBV12-4 and TRBJ1-1, with D tentatively TRBD1 (6 bases). The CDR3 totals 15 residues. V dropped 6 bases and J dropped 1 base, with 15 bases sitting between them. The DNA for the CDR3 is TGTGCCAGCAGCCGACTGACAGGATCGAACACTGAAGCTTTCTTT. Its protein product is CASSRLTGSNTEAFF.

This clonotype occurred a few times. The V gene is TRBV7-9, the J gene TRBJ1-2; D is perhaps TRBD1 (6 bases). The germline V gene encodes CDR1 SEHNR and CDR2 FQNEAQ (reference sequence). Trimming left V 5 bases short and J 4 bases short, with 17 bases between. The CDR3 runs 15 residues. The CDR3: CASSPGQGGGYGYTF. CDR3 DNA: TGTGCCAGCAGCCCGGGACAAGGGGGGGGCTATGGCTACACCTTC.

This clonotype was seen only a few times. J is TRBJ2-3 and V is TRBV6-1; tentative D call: TRBD1 (5 bases). The CDR3 has 16 amino acids. The germline V gene encodes CDR1 MNHNS and CDR2 SASEGT. V was trimmed by 7 bases and J by 0 bases, leaving 17 bases between them. The CDR3 bases are TGTGCCAGCACCAGGACACGCCGAACTAGCACAGATACGCAGTATTTT. Residues: CASTRTRRTSTDTQYF.

This clonotype was recorded many times. The V gene is TRBV3-1, the J gene TRBJ1-1; D is uncertain. Germline loops: CDR1 LGHDT, CDR2 YNNKEL (reference sequence). CDR3 size: 13 residues. The germline V and J ends were trimmed by 1 base and 1 base, with 4 bases remaining between them. DNA of the CDR3: TGTGCCAGCAGCCAAGGAAGGAACACTGAAGCTTTCTTT. Translated, it gives CASSQGRNTEAFF.

This clonotype was detected many times. This may stem from a read error, because a much larger clone lies one nucleotide away. This chain links TRBV3-1 with TRBJ1-2; D is ambiguous. The CDR3 is 13 amino acids. Germline loops: CDR1 LGHDT, CDR2 YNNKEL (reference sequence). The V end was cut by 0 bases, the J end by 6 bases, with 8 bases between. The CDR3 reads CASSQEFADGYTF. The CDR3 nucleotides are TGTGCCAGCAGCCAAGAATTTGCGGATGGCTACACCTTC.

This clonotype was seen ten or more times. The chain is built from TRBV20-1 and TRBJ2-7; TRBD2 agrees at 9 bases. Germline V gives CDR1 DFQATT, CDR2 SNEGSKA (reference sequence). Trimming cost V 0 bases and J 7 bases; bases outside gene matches: 10. CDR3 length: 15 residues. The CDR3 sequence: CSARDPRGGESEQYF. The DNA of the CDR3 is TGCAGTGCTAGAGATCCCCGCGGGGGGGAATCAGAGCAGTACTTC.

Regarding this clonotype: Just one base apart from a much larger clone, this may be a read error. This chain uses TRBV18 with TRBJ1-5, with 8 bases identical to TRBD1. CDR3 size: 16 residues. CDR1 is KGHSH, CDR2 LQKENI, per germline. As DNA, the CDR3 is TGTGCCAGCTCACCAGGTAGTACAGGGGGTTATCAGCCCCAGAATTTT. Translation: CASSPGSTGGYQPQNF.

Many counts were recorded for this clonotype. CDR3 amino acids: CASSLVIGTGDTYEQYF. The CDR3 nucleotides read TGTGCCAGCAGCTTAGTAATCGGGACAGGGGATACCTACGAGCAGTACTTC. The rearrangement uses TRBV7-9 and TRBJ2-7, with 10 bases aligning to TRBD1. The germline CDR1 and CDR2 sequences are SEHNR and FQNEAQ (reference sequence). The V gene end was trimmed by 1 base and the J gene end by 2 bases; junction bases not matched to a gene: 8. The CDR3 extends over 17 amino acids.

By frequency in the sample, this clonotype is medium-sized (0.01 to 0.1%). The V and J genes are TRBV27 and TRBJ1-1; 7 bases match TRBD1. Per the germline V gene, CDR1 is MNHEY and CDR2 is SMNVEV (reference sequence). Unmatched junction bases numbered 11, after V lost 5 bases and J lost 5 bases. This CDR3 comprises 15 residues. The CDR3 loop reads CASSPDRVIVTEAFF. For the CDR3, the DNA is TGTGCCAGCAGTCCCGACAGGGTTATTGTGACTGAAGCTTTCTTT.

This clonotype was counted many times. The gene calls are TRBV5-1 and TRBJ2-2; possibly TRBD1 for D (6 bases). Germline V gene lookup returns CDR1 SGHRS and CDR2 YFSETQ. The CDR3 covers 16 residues. Trimming shortened V by 0 bases and J by 1 base, and 10 bases separated the two germline ends. The CDR3 region has the DNA TGCGCCAGCAGCTTGGCCCAGGGGTTGAACACCGGGGAGCTGTTTTTT. Translation: CASSLAQGLNTGELFF.

Many counts were recorded for this clonotype. The V gene is TRBV20-1, the J gene TRBJ2-1; 8 bases line up with TRBD1. The germline CDR1 and CDR2 sequences are DFQATT and SNEGSKA (reference sequence). Trimming cost V 1 base and J 1 base; bases outside gene matches: 12. This CDR3 spans 18 amino acids. CDR3 sequence (DNA): TGCAGTGCTAGAGTACGCGGACAGGGCCAGGGGTCCTACAATGAGCAGTTCTTC. It encodes CSARVRGQGQGSYNEQFF.

This clonotype is labeled as medium-sized. The gene calls are TRBV20-1 and TRBJ2-7, with 10 bases matching TRBD2. CDR3 length: 16 residues. Germline lookup yields CDR1 DFQATT and CDR2 SNEGSKA (reference sequence). V was pared by 3 bases and J by 3 bases, with 11 bases of the junction left unmatched. In DNA form, the CDR3 reads TGCAGTGCTAGCCGGGGGAGCGGGAGGGCCTTCTACGAGCAGTACTTC. The encoded protein is CSASRGSGRAFYEQYF.

This clonotype was seen many times. The chain combines TRBV20-1 with TRBJ1-1; D is possibly TRBD1 (5 bases). The CDR3 covers 13 residues. CDR1 is DFQATT, CDR2 SNEGSKA, per germline (reference sequence). Trimming left V 3 bases short and J 4 bases short, with 12 bases between. The CDR3 here is CSASVGGGTEAFF. The DNA for the CDR3 is TGCAGTGCTAGTGTCGGGGGGGGCACTGAAGCTTTCTTT.